This passage covers 18 T cell receptor beta chains from one sample sequenced in a study of T cell repertoires in cytomegalovirus infection. TCRdb used MiXCR to reprocess the reads, holding one entry per CDR3 protein. The table includes 250,000 to 350,000 distinct CDR3 sequences, roughly a quarter detected once. Input material: PBMCs. The receptors were sampled from a human donor in good health (CMV status not recorded). Some clones in this sample may be carry-over from other donors' samples.

This clonotype was detected only a few times. The chain combines TRBV28 with TRBJ1-2, with 7 bases that match TRBD1. The germline V gene encodes CDR1 MDHEN and CDR2 SYDVKM. The V segment lost 2 bases and the J segment 8 bases; nucleotides outside the gene matches: 8. This CDR3 comprises 14 residues. Written as DNA, the CDR3 is TGTGCCAGCAGTTTACGAGACACAGGGGTCGGCTACACCTTC. As protein: CASSLRDTGVGYTF.

This clonotype turned up a few times. The genes are TRBV10-3 and TRBJ2-2; either TRBD1 or TRBD2 may fit D (5 bases each). CDR3 length: 14 amino acids. The V gene's germline CDR1 is ENHRY and CDR2 SYGVKD. Trimming took off 5 bases at V and 0 bases at J, with 7 bases between the two ends. CDR3 amino acids: CAISLGPNTGELFF. The CDR3 DNA sequence: TGTGCCATCAGTTTGGGACCGAACACCGGGGAGCTGTTTTTT.

This clonotype was picked up a small number of times. The chain is built from TRBV28 and TRBJ2-7, with D perhaps TRBD1 (6 bases). The V and J ends lost 7 bases and 6 bases respectively, with 16 bases between them. The CDR3 consists of 13 residues. Germline assignment: CDR1 MDHEN and CDR2 SYDVKM. The CDR3 protein is CASTRERGSEQYF. For the CDR3, the DNA is TGTGCCAGCACCAGGGAGAGGGGGAGCGAGCAGTACTTC.

The chain links TRBV6-2 or TRBV6-3 to TRBJ2-2; no reliable D call. V was shortened by 2 bases and J by 2 bases, with 15 bases between the two germline ends. Germline V CDR1 and CDR2: MNHEY, SVGEGT. CDR3 length equals 17 residues. As DNA, the CDR3 is TGTGCCAGCAGTTACCGGCCCGGCAGTCGAAACACCGGGGAGCTGTTTTTT. Translation: CASSYRPGSRNTGELFF.

This clonotype has a count of ten or more. The gene calls are TRBV7-2 and TRBJ2-1; either TRBD1 or TRBD2 may fit D (5 bases each). CDR1 and CDR2 from the germline V gene are SGHTA and FQGNSA. The CDR3 has 16 residues. The V end was cut by 5 bases, the J end by 10 bases, with 24 bases between. CDR3 nucleotides: TGTGCCAGCAGCCCCCTGGGGCGGGTACCCTCCTGGGAGCAGTTCTTC. This translates into CASSPLGRVPSWEQFF.

The chain couples TRBV7-2 to TRBJ2-5; D call uncertain. This CDR3 spans 13 amino acids. Germline V gene sequence: CDR1 SGHTA, CDR2 FQGNSA. Trimming left V 5 bases short and J 7 bases short, with 14 bases between. CDR3 coding DNA: TGTGCCAGCAGCCCCCCCCCCCCGGGGACCCAGTACTTC. Residues: CASSPPPPGTQYF.

This clonotype was seen at least ten times. CDR3 DNA: TGTGCCAGCAGTTACCCGACTAGCGTGGGTTCCTACGAGCAGTACTTC. Protein sequence: CASSYPTSVGSYEQYF. The rearrangement joins TRBV6-6 to TRBJ2-7; 8 nucleotides line up with TRBD2. V lost 2 bases to trimming and J lost 1 base; unmatched junction nucleotides: 7. This CDR3 has 16 amino acids. In germline, CDR1 is MNHNY, CDR2 SVGAGI (reference sequence).

This chain uses TRBV28 with TRBJ2-7; 10 bases are a match to TRBD1. The V gene end was trimmed by 6 bases and the J gene end by 3 bases; junction bases not matched to a gene: 11. From germline, CDR1 is MDHEN and CDR2 SYDVKM. The CDR3 consists of 16 residues. CDR3 nucleotide sequence: TGTGCCAGCAGGCCCGCCGGGACAGGGGCGTTCTACGAGCAGTACTTC. Translation: CASRPAGTGAFYEQYF.

This clonotype appeared a few times. The gene calls are TRBV7-3 and TRBJ1-1, with D perhaps TRBD1 (5 bases). The CDR3 extends over 13 amino acids. Trimming took 6 bases from V and 1 from J, leaving 9 bases between them. The V gene's germline CDR1 is SGHTA and CDR2 FQGTGA. CDR3 nucleotide sequence: TGTGCCAGCAGTGAACAGGCGAACACTGAAGCTTTCTTT. It codes for CASSEQANTEAFF.

This clonotype was detected only a few times. The J gene is TRBJ2-1, the V gene TRBV20-1; TRBD1 aligns across 7 bases. CDR3 length: 10 amino acids. The ends lost 5 bases at V and 14 bases at J; junction bases unmatched: 6. From germline, CDR1 is DFQATT and CDR2 SNEGSKA (reference sequence). CDR3 residues: CSARQGVEFF. The CDR3 DNA is TGCAGTGCTCGACAGGGAGTGGAGTTCTTC.

The chain couples TRBV20-1 to TRBJ2-5; 7 positions agree with TRBD2. V lost 2 bases to trimming and J lost 5 bases; unmatched junction nucleotides: 8. Germline-derived CDR1 and CDR2 are DFQATT and SNEGSKA (reference sequence). This CDR3 comprises 14 residues. CDR3 loop: CSARSRLAGETQYF. The CDR3, as DNA: TGCAGTGCTAGATCCCGACTAGCCGGGGAGACCCAGTACTTC.

V gene TRBV5-4 combines with J gene TRBJ2-2; tentatively, D is TRBD2 (7 bases). The CDR3 is made up of 16 amino acids. The V and J ends lost 4 bases and 4 bases respectively, with 17 bases between them. The germline V gene encodes CDR1 SGHNT and CDR2 YYREEE (reference sequence). For the CDR3, the DNA is TGTGCCAGCAGCAAAAGCGCGGGGGCAGGCACCGGGGAGCTGTTTTTT. It translates to CASSKSAGAGTGELFF.

This clonotype was seen at least ten times. The V call is TRBV7-6, the J call TRBJ2-5; TRBD1 aligns across 11 bases. The CDR3 has 16 residues. Germline-derived CDR1 and CDR2 are SGHVS and FNYEAQ. The trim removed 6 bases at V and 4 bases at J, leaving 10 bases unmatched. The CDR3 DNA sequence: TGTGCCAGCAGTCCCCCTCGGACAGGGGGCGGAGAGACCCAGTACTTC. Translating gives CASSPPRTGGGETQYF.

In this sample, this clonotype turned up a few times. Written as DNA, the CDR3 is TGCGCCAGCAGCACCTGGACAGGGGGGATAATCTCTGGGGCCAACGTCCTGACTTTC. It translates to CASSTWTGGIISGANVLTF. The chain joins TRBV5-1 to TRBJ2-6, with 10 bases identical to TRBD1. Germline CDR1 is SGHRS and CDR2 is YFSETQ. The V segment lost 4 bases and the J segment 0 bases; nucleotides outside the gene matches: 10. The CDR3 totals 19 residues.

This clonotype appeared many times. This chain links TRBV2 with TRBJ2-5; 11 bases map to TRBD2. CDR1 and CDR2 (germline): SNHLY, FYNNEI. Trimming at V came to 8 bases and at J to 4 bases, leaving 6 bases not matched to a gene. This CDR3 has 14 residues. The CDR3 is CASPPGTSGETQYF. Written as DNA, the CDR3 is TGTGCCAGCCCCCCGGGGACTAGCGGAGAGACCCAGTACTTC. Based on the CDR3 plus reference TRBV2 and TRBJ2-5, the full variable domain is EPEVTQTPSHQVTQMGQEVILRCVPISNHLYFYWYRQILGQKVEFLVSFYNNEISEKSEIFDDQFSVERPDGSNFTLKIRSTKLEDSAMYFCASPPGTSGETQYFGPGTRLLVL.

V usage is TRBV24-1 and J usage is TRBJ1-1, with TRBD1 matching over 7 bases. Germline loops: CDR1 KGHDR, CDR2 SFDVKD. The J segment lost 1 base and the V segment lost 3 bases, leaving 4 bases of the junction unmatched. This CDR3 comprises 15 residues. The chain's CDR3 is CATSDTTGKNTEAFF. The CDR3 DNA sequence: TGTGCCACCAGTGATACGACAGGGAAGAACACTGAAGCTTTCTTT.

The chain recombines TRBV7-2 with TRBJ2-5; D is undetermined. This CDR3 region has 12 residues. V was clipped by 3 bases and J by 1 base, with 3 bases between them. CDR1 SGHTA and CDR2 FQGNSA come from the germline V gene. This CDR3 is CASSFLQETQYF. CDR3 bases: TGTGCCAGCAGCTTCCTCCAAGAGACCCAGTACTTC.

The chain employs TRBV20-1 and TRBJ2-5; 14 bases match TRBD2. The CDR3 consists of 15 residues. The V and J ends lost 3 bases and 4 bases, in that order; junction bases with no gene match: 4. From germline, CDR1 is DFQATT and CDR2 SNEGSKA (reference sequence). The CDR3 region has the DNA TGCAGTGCTAGCGGGACTAGCGGGAGAACAGAGACCCAGTACTTC. Translating it yields CSASGTSGRTETQYF.